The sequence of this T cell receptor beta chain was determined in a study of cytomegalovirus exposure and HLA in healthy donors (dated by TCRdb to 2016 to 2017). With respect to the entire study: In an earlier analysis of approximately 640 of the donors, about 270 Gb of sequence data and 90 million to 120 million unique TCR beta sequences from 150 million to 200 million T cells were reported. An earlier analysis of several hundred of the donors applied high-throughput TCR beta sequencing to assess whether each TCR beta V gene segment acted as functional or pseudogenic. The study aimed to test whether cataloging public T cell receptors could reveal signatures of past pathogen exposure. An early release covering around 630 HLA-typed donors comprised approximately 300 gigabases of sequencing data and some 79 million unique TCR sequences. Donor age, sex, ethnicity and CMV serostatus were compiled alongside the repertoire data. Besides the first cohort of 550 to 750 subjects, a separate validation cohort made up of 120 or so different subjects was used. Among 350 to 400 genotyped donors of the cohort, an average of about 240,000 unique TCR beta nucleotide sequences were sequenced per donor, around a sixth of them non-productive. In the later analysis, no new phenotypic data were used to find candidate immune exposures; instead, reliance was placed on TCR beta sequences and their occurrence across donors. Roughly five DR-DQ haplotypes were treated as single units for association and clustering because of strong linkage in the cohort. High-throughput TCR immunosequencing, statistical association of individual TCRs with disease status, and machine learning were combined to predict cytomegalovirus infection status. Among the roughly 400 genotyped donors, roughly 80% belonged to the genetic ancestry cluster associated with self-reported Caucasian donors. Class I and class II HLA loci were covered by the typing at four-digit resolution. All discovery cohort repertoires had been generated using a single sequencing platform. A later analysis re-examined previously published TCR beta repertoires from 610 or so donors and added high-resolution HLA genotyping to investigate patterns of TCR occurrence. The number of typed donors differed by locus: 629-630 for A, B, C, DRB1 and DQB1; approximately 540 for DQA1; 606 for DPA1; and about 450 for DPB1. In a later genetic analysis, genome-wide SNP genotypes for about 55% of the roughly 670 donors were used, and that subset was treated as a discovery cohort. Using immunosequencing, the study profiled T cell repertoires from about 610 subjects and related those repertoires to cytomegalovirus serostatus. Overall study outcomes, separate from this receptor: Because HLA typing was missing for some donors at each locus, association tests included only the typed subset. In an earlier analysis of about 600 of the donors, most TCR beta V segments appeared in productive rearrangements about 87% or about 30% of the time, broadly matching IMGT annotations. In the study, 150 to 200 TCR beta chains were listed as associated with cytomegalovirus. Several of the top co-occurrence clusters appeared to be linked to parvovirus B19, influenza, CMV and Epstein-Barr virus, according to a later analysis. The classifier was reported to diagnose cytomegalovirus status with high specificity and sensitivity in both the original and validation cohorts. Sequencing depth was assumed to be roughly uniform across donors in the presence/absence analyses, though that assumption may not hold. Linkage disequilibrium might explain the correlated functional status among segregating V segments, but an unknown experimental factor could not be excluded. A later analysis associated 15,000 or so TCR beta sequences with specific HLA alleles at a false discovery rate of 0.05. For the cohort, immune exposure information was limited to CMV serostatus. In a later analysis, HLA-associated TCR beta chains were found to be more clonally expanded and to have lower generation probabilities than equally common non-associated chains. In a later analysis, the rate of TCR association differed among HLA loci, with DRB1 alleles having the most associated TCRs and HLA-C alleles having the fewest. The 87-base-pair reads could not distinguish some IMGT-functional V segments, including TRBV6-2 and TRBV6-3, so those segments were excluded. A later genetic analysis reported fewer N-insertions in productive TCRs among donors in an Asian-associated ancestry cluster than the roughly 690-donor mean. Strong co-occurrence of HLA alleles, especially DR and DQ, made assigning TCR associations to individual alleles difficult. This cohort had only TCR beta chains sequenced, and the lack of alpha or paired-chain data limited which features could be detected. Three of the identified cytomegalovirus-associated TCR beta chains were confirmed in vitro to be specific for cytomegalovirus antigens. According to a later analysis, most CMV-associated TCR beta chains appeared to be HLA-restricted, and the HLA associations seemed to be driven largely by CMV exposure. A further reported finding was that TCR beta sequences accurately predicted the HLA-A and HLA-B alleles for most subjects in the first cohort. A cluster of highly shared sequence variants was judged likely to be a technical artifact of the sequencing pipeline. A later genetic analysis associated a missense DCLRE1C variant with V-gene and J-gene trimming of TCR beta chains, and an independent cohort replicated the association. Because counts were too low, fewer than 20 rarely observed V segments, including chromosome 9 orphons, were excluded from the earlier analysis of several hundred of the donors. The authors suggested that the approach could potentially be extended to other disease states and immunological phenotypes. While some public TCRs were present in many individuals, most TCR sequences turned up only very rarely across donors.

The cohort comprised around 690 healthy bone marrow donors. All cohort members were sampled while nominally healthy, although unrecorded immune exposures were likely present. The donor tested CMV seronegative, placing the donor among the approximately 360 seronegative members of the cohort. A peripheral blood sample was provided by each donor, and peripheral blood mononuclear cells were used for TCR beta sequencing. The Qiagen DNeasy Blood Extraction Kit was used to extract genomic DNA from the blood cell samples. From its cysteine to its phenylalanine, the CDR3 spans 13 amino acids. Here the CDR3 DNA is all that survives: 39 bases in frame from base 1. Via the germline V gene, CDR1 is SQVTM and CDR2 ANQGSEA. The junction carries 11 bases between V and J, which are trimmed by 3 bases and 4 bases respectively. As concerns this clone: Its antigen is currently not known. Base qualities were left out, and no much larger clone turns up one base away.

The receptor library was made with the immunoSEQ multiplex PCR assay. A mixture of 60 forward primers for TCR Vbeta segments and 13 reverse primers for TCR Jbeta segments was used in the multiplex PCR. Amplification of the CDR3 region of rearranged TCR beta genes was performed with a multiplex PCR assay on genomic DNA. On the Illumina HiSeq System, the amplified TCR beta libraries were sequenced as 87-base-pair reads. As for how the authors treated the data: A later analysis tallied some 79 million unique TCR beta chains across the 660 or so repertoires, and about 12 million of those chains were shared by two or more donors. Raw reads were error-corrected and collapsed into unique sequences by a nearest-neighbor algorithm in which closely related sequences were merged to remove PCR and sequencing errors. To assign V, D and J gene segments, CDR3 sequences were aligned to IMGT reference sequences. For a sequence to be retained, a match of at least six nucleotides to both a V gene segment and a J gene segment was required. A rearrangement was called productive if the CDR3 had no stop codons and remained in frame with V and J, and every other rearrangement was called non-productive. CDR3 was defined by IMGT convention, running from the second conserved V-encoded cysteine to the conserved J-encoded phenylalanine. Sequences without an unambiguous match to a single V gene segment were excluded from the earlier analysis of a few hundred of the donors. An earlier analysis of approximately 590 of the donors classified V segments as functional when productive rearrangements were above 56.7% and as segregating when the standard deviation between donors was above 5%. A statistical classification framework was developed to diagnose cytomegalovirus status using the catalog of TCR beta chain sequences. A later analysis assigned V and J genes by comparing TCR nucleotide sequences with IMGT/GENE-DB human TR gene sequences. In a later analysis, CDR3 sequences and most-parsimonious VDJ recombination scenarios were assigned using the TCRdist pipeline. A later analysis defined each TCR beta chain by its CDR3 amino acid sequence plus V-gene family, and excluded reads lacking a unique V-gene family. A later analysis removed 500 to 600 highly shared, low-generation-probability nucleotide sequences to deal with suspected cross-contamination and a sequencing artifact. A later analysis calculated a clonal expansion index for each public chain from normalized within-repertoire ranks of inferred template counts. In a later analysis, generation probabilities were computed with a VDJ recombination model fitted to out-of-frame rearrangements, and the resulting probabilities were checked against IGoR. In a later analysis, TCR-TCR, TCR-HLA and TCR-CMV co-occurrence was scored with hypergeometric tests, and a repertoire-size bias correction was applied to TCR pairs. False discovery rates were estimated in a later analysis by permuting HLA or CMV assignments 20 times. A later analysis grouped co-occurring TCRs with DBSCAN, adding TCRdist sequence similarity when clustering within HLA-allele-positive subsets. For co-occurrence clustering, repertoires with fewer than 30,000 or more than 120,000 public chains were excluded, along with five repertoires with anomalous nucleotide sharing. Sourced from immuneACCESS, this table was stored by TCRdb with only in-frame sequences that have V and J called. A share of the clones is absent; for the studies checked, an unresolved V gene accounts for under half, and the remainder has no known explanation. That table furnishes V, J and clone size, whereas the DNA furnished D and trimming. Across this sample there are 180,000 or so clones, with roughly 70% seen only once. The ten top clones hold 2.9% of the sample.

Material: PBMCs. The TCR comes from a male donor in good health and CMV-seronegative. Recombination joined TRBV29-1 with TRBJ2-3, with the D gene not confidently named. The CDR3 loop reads CSVDSPWPDTQYF. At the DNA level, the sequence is TGCAGCGTTGACAGTCCCTGGCCAGATACGCAGTATTTT.